The rows below give T cell receptor beta chains drawn from one sample of a study of CD8+ T cells in alopecia areata. The repertoire was sequenced with immunoSEQ multiplex PCR; TCRdb's copy has only in-frame clones and lacks some. The sample includes a few hundred thousand clones, roughly two thirds seen only once; the top ten take around 1.2%. The material was CD4+ T cells sorted from blood, obtained at week 0. Source of these receptors: a human donor with alopecia areata. Both conserved end residues are part of each CDR3. D genes are given only for firm matches. Only some rows state a clone size, as once, few, many or a class for expanded clones.

cdr3_nt,cdr3_aa,j_call,d_call,cdr3_length,clone_size,v_call
TGCAGCGTTGAGGGGGGCCGGGGCACAGATACGCAGTATTTT,CSVEGGRGTDTQYF,TRBJ2-3,NA,14,NA,TRBV29-1
TGTGCCTGGAACCTATGGCCAAGCACAGATACGCAGTATTTT,CAWNLWPSTDTQYF,TRBJ2-3,NA,14,NA,TRBV30
TGTGCCAGCAGCCAAGTTGGGGCGGACAGCTACGAGCAGTACTTC,CASSQVGADSYEQYF,TRBJ2-7,NA,15,NA,TRBV14
TGTGCCAGCAGCCCACAGGGCAGGGTAGAGACCCAGTACTTC,CASSPQGRVETQYF,TRBJ2-5,NA,14,NA,TRBV7-6
TGTGCCAGCAGTTACTCGGGGCGAATCTACGAGCAGTACTTC,CASSYSGRIYEQYF,TRBJ2-7,NA,14,NA,TRBV6-5
TGTGCCAGCAGTTACGATGTAGGTGGTGGCTACACCTTC,CASSYDVGGGYTF,TRBJ1-2,NA,13,few,TRBV6-6
TGTGCCAGCAGCCTGGGACAGGGGGGATATGGCTACACCTTC,CASSLGQGGYGYTF,TRBJ1-2,TRBD1,14,NA,TRBV7-2
TGTGCCAGCAGCCCCAGGGGAGGGACTGAAGCTTTCTTT,CASSPRGGTEAFF,TRBJ1-1,NA,13,NA,TRBV5-4
TGTGCCAGCTCACCCGGGACTTACGAGCAGTACTTC,CASSPGTYEQYF,TRBJ2-7,NA,12,few,TRBV18
TGCAGCGTTGAAAGAGACACCTCGGGCGAAAAACTGTTTTTT,CSVERDTSGEKLFF,TRBJ1-4,NA,14,NA,TRBV29-1
TGCAGCGTTGATATAGTCTCCACTGAAGCTTTCTTT,CSVDIVSTEAFF,TRBJ1-1,NA,12,NA,TRBV29-1
TGTGCCAGCAGGGGTATGGACGGCTACGAGCAGTACTTC,CASRGMDGYEQYF,TRBJ2-7,NA,13,once,TRBV2
TGTGCCAGCAGCCGTAGCGGGGATGTCGGGGAGCTGTTTTTT,CASSRSGDVGELFF,TRBJ2-2,TRBD2,14,few,TRBV7-8
TGTGCCTGGAACAGGGGATATGGCTACACCTTC,CAWNRGYGYTF,TRBJ1-2,TRBD1,11,NA,TRBV30
TGTGCCAGTAGACCTCAGGGATTTGGCTATGGCTACACCTTC,CASRPQGFGYGYTF,TRBJ1-2,NA,14,NA,TRBV6-6
TGCAGCGTTGAAGAGTTAGCTAGCGCGGATACGCAGTATTTT,CSVEELASADTQYF,TRBJ2-3,NA,14,NA,TRBV29-1
TGTGCCAGCAGTGATCAATGGACAGGGCACGCTGAAGCTTTCTTT,CASSDQWTGHAEAFF,TRBJ1-1,TRBD1,15,few,TRBV2
TGTGCCAGCAGTACGTCCGCCGGGACAGGGGCCTATGGCTACACCTTC,CASSTSAGTGAYGYTF,TRBJ1-2,TRBD1,16,NA,TRBV28
TGTGCCAGCAGCCCCGCCTCTTGGAGGGGGGGTGAGCAGTTCTTC,CASSPASWRGGEQFF,TRBJ2-1,NA,15,NA,TRBV6-5
TGTGCCAGCAGTTTCCAAACAGGGGGCGCGTATAATTCACCCCTCCACTTT,CASSFQTGGAYNSPLHF,TRBJ1-6,TRBD1,17,NA,TRBV27
TGCGCCAGCAGCCGGGAGGGGTCTTGGAACACTGAAGCTTTCTTT,CASSREGSWNTEAFF,TRBJ1-1,NA,15,NA,TRBV4-1
TGTGCCACCAGCAGAGATGTCGGGGAGCTGTTTTTT,CATSRDVGELFF,TRBJ2-2,NA,12,NA,TRBV15
TGCGCCAGCAGCAGGACAGGGGTCGAGACCCAGTACTTC,CASSRTGVETQYF,TRBJ2-5,TRBD1,13,NA,TRBV5-1
TGTGCCAGCAGCCCGGGACTAGCGGGAGGTGAGCAGTTCTTC,CASSPGLAGGEQFF,TRBJ2-1,TRBD2,14,NA,TRBV7-2
TGTGCCAGCAGCTTGGGCGCCGCCGGGCCCACCGGGGAGCTGTTTTTT,CASSLGAAGPTGELFF,TRBJ2-2,NA,16,NA,TRBV5-6
TGTGCCAGCAGTCAGACAGGGGCTGTACAAGAGACCCAGTACTTC,CASSQTGAVQETQYF,TRBJ2-5,TRBD1,15,NA,TRBV6-1
TGTGCCAGCAGCGTAGAGCCTTCTAATGAAAAACTGTTTTTT,CASSVEPSNEKLFF,TRBJ1-4,NA,14,NA,TRBV9
TGCGCCAGCAGCCAAGTTTCTGACACACCGAACACTGAAGCTTTCTTT,CASSQVSDTPNTEAFF,TRBJ1-1,NA,16,NA,TRBV4-3
TGTGCCTGTAGCGGGGGGGCCACAGATACGCAGTATTTT,CACSGGATDTQYF,TRBJ2-3,TRBD2,13,NA,TRBV30
TGTGCCAGTAGTATCGGGAGGAACACTGAAGCTTTCTTT,CASSIGRNTEAFF,TRBJ1-1,NA,13,NA,TRBV19
TGCAGCGTTGGGCAAAGGGGACAGATTAGTTCACCCCTCCACTTT,CSVGQRGQISSPLHF,TRBJ1-6,TRBD1,15,NA,TRBV29-1
TGCGCCAGCAGCCAAGGTAATCAGCCCCAGCATTTT,CASSQGNQPQHF,TRBJ1-5,NA,12,once,TRBV4-1
TGTGCCACCAGCAGAGGAGGAAGCAATCAGCCCCAGCATTTT,CATSRGGSNQPQHF,TRBJ1-5,NA,14,NA,TRBV15
TGCGCCAGCAGCTCGACGGTGAACACTGAAGCTTTCTTT,CASSSTVNTEAFF,TRBJ1-1,NA,13,few,TRBV5-1
TGTGCCTGGAGTGAAGGGAATTCACCCCTCCACTTT,CAWSEGNSPLHF,TRBJ1-6,NA,12,NA,TRBV30